This entry is about one T cell receptor (beta chain). The antigen is unknown. Germline-derived CDR1 and CDR2 are SQVTM and ANQGSEA. The CDR3 has 13 residues. The data were taken from a study of CXCR3-negative and CXCR3-positive naive CD8 T cells. Study-wide background: Collectively, the libraries yielded some 150 million TRB reads in total, at about 1.5 +/- 0.3 million per library.

The study made its TRB cDNA libraries by 5' RACE, adding UMI labels. TCRdb reprocessed the 5' RACE reads and reports one entry per CDR3 protein, with no DNA. This specimen shows 70,000 to 100,000 distinct CDR3 sequences; the ten leading clones hold around 1.7%. All CD8+ T cell subsets were sorted in triplicate at 250,000 to 300,000 cells each. Study findings and constraints: Freshly isolated PBMCs were used in most assays, given partial CXCR3 loss after freezing. TCR interaction strength was inferred from TRB CDR3 physicochemistry, as CD5 matched across naive subsets.

The sequence came from a human donor in good health. Some clones in this sample may be carry-over from other donors' samples. V and J are TRBV29-1 and TRBJ1-2; TCRdb designates TRBD1, a call that cannot be tested without DNA. What was sequenced was naive CXCR3- CD8+ T cells from blood. Specified subset: CD45RO-CCR7+CD27+CD95- naive CD8+ T cells lacking CXCR3 (TNR3-). CDR3 region: CSVYGVLGYGYTF. The full variable domain, in which reference TRBV29-1 and TRBJ1-2 provide the parts outside the CDR3, is SAVISQKPSRDICQRGTSLTIQCQVDSQVTMMFWYRQQPGQSLTLIATANQGSEATYESGFVIDKFPISRPNLTFSTLTVSNMSPEDSSIYLCSVYGVLGYGYTFGSGTRLTVV.